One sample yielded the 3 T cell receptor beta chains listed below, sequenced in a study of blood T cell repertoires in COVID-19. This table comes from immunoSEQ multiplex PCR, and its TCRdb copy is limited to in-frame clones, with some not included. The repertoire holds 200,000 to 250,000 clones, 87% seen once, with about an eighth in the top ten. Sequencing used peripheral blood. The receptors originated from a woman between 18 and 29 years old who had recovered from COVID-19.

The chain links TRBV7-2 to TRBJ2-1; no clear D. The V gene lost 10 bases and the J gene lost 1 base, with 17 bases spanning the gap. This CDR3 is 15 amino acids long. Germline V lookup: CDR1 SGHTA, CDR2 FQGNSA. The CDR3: CATGIPLGSYNEQFF. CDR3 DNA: TGTGCCACCGGAATCCCCCTCGGGTCCTACAATGAGCAGTTCTTC.

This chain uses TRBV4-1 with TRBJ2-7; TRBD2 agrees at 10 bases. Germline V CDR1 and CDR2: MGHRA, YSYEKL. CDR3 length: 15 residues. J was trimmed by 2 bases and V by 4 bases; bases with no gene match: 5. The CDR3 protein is CASSRGLALTYEQYF. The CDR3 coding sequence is TGCGCCAGCAGCCGGGGACTAGCGTTGACCTACGAGCAGTACTTC.

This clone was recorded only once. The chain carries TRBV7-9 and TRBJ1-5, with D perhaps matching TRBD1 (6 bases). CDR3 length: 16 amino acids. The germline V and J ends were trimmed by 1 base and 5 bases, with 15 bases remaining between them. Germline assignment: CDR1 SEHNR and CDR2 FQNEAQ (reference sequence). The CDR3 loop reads CASSLGLQGLDQPQHF. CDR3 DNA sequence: TGTGCCAGCAGCTTAGGGTTACAGGGTTTAGATCAGCCCCAGCATTTT.